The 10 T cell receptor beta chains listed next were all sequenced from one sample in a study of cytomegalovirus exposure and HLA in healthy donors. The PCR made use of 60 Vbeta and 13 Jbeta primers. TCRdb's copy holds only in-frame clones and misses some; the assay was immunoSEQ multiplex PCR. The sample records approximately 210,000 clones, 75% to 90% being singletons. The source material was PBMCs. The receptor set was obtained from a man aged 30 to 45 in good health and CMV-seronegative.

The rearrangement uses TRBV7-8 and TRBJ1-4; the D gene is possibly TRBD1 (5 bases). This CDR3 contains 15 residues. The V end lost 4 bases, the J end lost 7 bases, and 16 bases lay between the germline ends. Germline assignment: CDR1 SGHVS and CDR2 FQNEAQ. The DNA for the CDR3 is TGTGCCAGCAGCTCACAGGATAGGGCTGGTGAAAAACTGTTTTTT. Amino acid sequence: CASSSQDRAGEKLFF.

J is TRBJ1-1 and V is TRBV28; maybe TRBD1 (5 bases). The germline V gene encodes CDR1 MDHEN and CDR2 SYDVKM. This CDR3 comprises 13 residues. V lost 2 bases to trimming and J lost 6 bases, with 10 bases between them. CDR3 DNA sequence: TGTGCCAGCAGTTTAGGGGCTGCGTCTGAAGCTTTCTTT. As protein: CASSLGAASEAFF.

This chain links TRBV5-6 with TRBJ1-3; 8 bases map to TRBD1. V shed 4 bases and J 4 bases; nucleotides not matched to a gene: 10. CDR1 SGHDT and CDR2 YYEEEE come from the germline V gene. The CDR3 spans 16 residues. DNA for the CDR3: TGTGCCAGCAGCCGGACAGGGACCGCATCCGGAAACACCATATATTTT. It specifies CASSRTGTASGNTIYF. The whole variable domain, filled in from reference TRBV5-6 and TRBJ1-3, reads DAGVTQSPTHLIKTRGQQVTLRCSPKSGHDTVSWYQQALGQGPQFIFQYYEEEERQRGNFPDRFSGHQFPNYSSELNVNALLLGDSALYLCASSRTGTASGNTIYFGEGSWLTVV.

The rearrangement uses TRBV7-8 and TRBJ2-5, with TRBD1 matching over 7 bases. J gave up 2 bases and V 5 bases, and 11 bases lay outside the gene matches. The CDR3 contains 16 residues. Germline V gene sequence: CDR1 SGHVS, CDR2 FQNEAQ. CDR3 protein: CASSGRHGTAQETQYF. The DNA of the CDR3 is TGTGCCAGCAGCGGACGTCACGGGACAGCTCAAGAGACCCAGTACTTC.

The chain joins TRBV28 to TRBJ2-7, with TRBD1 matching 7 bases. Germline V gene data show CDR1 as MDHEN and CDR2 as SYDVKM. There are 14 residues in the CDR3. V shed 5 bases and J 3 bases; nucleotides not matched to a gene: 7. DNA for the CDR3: TGTGCCAGCAGTATCACTAGGGACAGCTACGAGCAGTACTTC. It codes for CASSITRDSYEQYF.

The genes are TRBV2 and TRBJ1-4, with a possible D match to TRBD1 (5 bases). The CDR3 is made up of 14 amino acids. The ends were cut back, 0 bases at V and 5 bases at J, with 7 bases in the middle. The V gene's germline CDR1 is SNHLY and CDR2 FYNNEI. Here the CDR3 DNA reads TGTGCCAGCAGTGAAGCCGGGGGGAATGAAAAACTGTTTTTT. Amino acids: CASSEAGGNEKLFF. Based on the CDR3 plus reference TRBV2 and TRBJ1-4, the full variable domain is EPEVTQTPSHQVTQMGQEVILRCVPISNHLYFYWYRQILGQKVEFLVSFYNNEISEKSEIFDDQFSVERPDGSNFTLKIRSTKLEDSAMYFCASSEAGGNEKLFFGSGTQLSVL.

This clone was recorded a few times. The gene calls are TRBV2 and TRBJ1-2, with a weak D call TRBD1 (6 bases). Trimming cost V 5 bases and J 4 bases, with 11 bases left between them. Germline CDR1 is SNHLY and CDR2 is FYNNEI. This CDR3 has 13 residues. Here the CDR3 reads CASSWDTVYGYTF. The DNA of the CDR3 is TGTGCCAGCAGTTGGGACACGGTCTATGGCTACACCTTC.

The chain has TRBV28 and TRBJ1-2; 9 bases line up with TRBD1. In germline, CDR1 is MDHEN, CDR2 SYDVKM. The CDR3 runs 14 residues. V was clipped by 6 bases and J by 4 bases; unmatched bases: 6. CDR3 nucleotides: TGTGCCAGCAGACAACAGGGGGCGAGCTATGGCTACACCTTC. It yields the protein CASRQQGASYGYTF.

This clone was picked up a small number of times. Written as DNA, the CDR3 is TGCGCCAGCAGCTTGCAGTCCATCTCGAACACCGGGGAGCTGTTTTTT. Protein sequence: CASSLQSISNTGELFF. The chain links TRBV5-1 to TRBJ2-2; no reliable D call. V lost 1 base and J lost 0, with 10 bases in between. Germline V gene lookup returns CDR1 SGHRS and CDR2 YFSETQ. This CDR3 region has 16 residues.

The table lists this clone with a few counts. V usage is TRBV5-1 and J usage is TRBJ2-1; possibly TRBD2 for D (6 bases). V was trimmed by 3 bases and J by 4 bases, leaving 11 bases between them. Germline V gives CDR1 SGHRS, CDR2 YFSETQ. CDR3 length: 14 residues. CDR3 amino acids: CASSSAAGYNEQFF. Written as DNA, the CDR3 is TGCGCCAGCAGCTCTGCTGCGGGATACAATGAGCAGTTCTTC.